This T cell receptor (beta chain) came from a study of T cell repertoires in cytomegalovirus infection. Findings and limits, study-wide: Dominant in the ex vivo response were TCR beta clonotypes restricted by HLA-C and specific for CMV.

TCRdb re-analysed the reads in MiXCR, keeping a single row per CDR3 protein. The sample includes about 770,000 distinct CDR3 sequences, 29% of them seen just once. A remark on this clonotype: What it recognizes is unknown.

This CDR3 is 16 amino acids long. Germline V gene sequence: CDR1 MDHEN, CDR2 SYDVKM. The ends were cut back, 3 bases at V and 0 bases at J, with 12 bases in the middle. The clonotype comes from a human donor in good health (CMV status not recorded). Some clones in this sample may be carry-over from other donors' samples. V is TRBV28 and J is TRBJ1-5, with TRBD1 as a possible D gene (5 bases). This specimen consisted of cultured CD8+ T cells from PBMCs, obtained from culture after CMV antigen stimulation. The CDR3 region has the DNA TGTGCCAGCAGTTTGGTAGGGGCCCCTAGCAATCAGCCCCAGCATTTT. Residues: CASSLVGAPSNQPQHF.